This T cell receptor (beta chain) was sequenced for a study of technical replicates of blood from several donors. Deletions cut 7 bases from V and 8 bases from J, with 23 bases between. The CDR3 extends over 15 amino acids. Germline V gene lookup returns CDR1 MNHEY and CDR2 SMNVEV (reference sequence). Measured with immunoSEQ multiplex PCR; TCRdb has only the in-frame clones, and not every one. The table lists approximately 73,000 clones, 85% to 95% of them singletons. The gene calls are TRBV27 and TRBJ1-2; no clear D gene. The sequence came from a human donor in good health. The specimen was T cells isolated from PBMCs. CDR3 region: CASIGIRGGVRGYTF. The CDR3 DNA follows: TGTGCCAGCATAGGAATACGGGGTGGAGTACGGGGCTACACCTTC.